A selection of T cell receptor beta chains follows, all from one sample in a study of CD8+ T cells in alopecia areata. Measured with immunoSEQ multiplex PCR; TCRdb has only the in-frame clones, and not every one. The table has 150,000 to 200,000 clones, about 54% seen once. Sequencing was carried out using CD4+ T cells sorted from blood. The receptors come from a human donor in good health. The CDR3 runs from the conserved cysteine through the conserved F or W. A D gene is named only where the DNA matches it firmly. Clone size is given for some rows only: seen once, a few or many times, or a class if the clone is expanded.

d_call,clone_size,v_call,j_call,cdr3_aa,cdr3_nt
.,.,TRBV5-6,TRBJ2-2,CASTIRAGELFF,TGTGCCAGCACCATTAGGGCCGGGGAGCTGTTTTTT
.,.,TRBV18,TRBJ1-2,CASSPLKDRSNYGYTF,TGTGCCAGCTCACCACTTAAGGACAGATCTAACTATGGCTACACCTTC
TRBD1,few,TRBV6-6,TRBJ1-4,CASSYSGGNEKLFF,TGTGCCAGCAGTTACTCAGGGGGCAATGAAAAACTGTTTTTT
.,.,TRBV19,TRBJ2-5,CASSGRRPQETQYF,TGTGCCAGTAGTGGTAGGCGGCCACAAGAGACCCAGTACTTC
.,.,TRBV30,TRBJ1-2,CAWSAALAGYGYTF,TGTGCCTGGAGTGCGGCCCTAGCGGGCTATGGCTACACCTTC
.,few,TRBV25-1,TRBJ2-6,CASSGLGANVLTF,TGTGCCAGCAGCGGGCTGGGGGCCAACGTCCTGACTTTC
TRBD1,.,TRBV6-6,TRBJ1-2,CASSSDRDYGYTF,TGTGCCAGCAGCTCGGACAGGGACTATGGCTACACCTTC
.,few,TRBV5-6,TRBJ2-2,CASSLATGELFF,TGTGCCAGCAGCTTGGCCACCGGGGAGCTGTTTTTT
TRBD1,few,TRBV28,TRBJ2-7,CASSLTGNEQYF,TGTGCCAGCAGTCTGACAGGGAACGAGCAGTACTTC
.,.,TRBV11-2,TRBJ2-2,CASSPGGYGNTGELFF,TGTGCCAGCAGCCCTGGGGGGTACGGCAACACCGGGGAGCTGTTTTTT
TRBD1,.,TRBV29-1,TRBJ1-1,CSATGGRTEAFF,TGCAGCGCGACAGGGGGCCGCACTGAAGCTTTCTTT
.,few,TRBV4-1,TRBJ2-1,CASSPYPSGGNEQFF,TGCGCCAGCAGCCCCTACCCATCCGGGGGCAATGAGCAGTTCTTC
.,.,TRBV4-1,TRBJ2-1,CASSQVAGGSRYNEQFF,TGCGCCAGCAGCCAAGTCGCCGGGGGATCCCGTTACAATGAGCAGTTCTTC
.,few,TRBV30,TRBJ1-1,CAWRNPTGRTEAFF,TGTGCCTGGAGGAACCCCACGGGACGGACTGAAGCTTTCTTT
TRBD1,.,TRBV25-1,TRBJ2-7,CASSEVTGLYEQYF,TGTGCCAGCAGTGAGGTGACAGGGCTCTACGAGCAGTACTTC
.,.,TRBV29-1,TRBJ1-4,CSVRAQGNEKLFF,TGCAGCGTCCGGGCCCAGGGGAATGAAAAACTGTTTTTT
.,.,TRBV23-1,TRBJ1-5,CASSHPVQPQHF,TGCGCCAGCAGTCACCCAGTCCAGCCCCAGCATTTT
.,.,TRBV29-1,TRBJ2-5,CSVERGRETQYF,TGCAGCGTTGAAAGGGGCCGCGAGACCCAGTACTTC
TRBD1,once,TRBV20-1,TRBJ2-1,CSASGGGEQFF,TGCAGTGCTTCAGGGGGCGGCGAGCAGTTCTTC
.,.,TRBV4-1,TRBJ2-7,CASSQAVAAYEQYF,TGCGCCAGCAGCCAGGCAGTGGCCGCCTACGAGCAGTACTTC
.,few,TRBV25-1,TRBJ1-1,CASSPKWRSEAFF,TGTGCCAGCAGCCCTAAATGGAGGTCTGAAGCTTTCTTT
.,few,TRBV30,TRBJ2-3,CAWGGTPQYF,TGTGCCTGGGGCGGAACCCCGCAGTATTTT
TRBD2,.,TRBV4-1,TRBJ2-7,CASSQEGPSGSYEQYF,TGCGCCAGCAGCCAAGAGGGGCCTAGCGGCTCCTACGAGCAGTACTTC
.,many,TRBV2,TRBJ1-2,CASSEAQGDGYTF,TGTGCCAGCAGTGAAGCACAGGGAGATGGCTACACCTTC
TRBD2,.,TRBV27,TRBJ2-1,CASRMGLAGGLGNEQFF,TGTGCCAGCAGGATGGGACTAGCGGGAGGGCTTGGGAATGAGCAGTTCTTC
.,.,TRBV6-6,TRBJ2-2,CASIEQNTGELFF,TGTGCCAGCATTGAACAAAACACCGGGGAGCTGTTTTTT
TRBD2,once,TRBV28,TRBJ2-1,CASSFGGEGLNEQFF,TGTGCCAGCAGTTTTGGCGGGGAGGGCCTCAATGAGCAGTTCTTC
.,once,TRBV2,TRBJ2-5,CASSGGGGETQYF,TGTGCCAGCAGTGGTGGGGGTGGAGAGACCCAGTACTTC
.,.,TRBV30,TRBJ1-5,CAWAREGNQPQHF,TGTGCCTGGGCCCGCGAGGGCAATCAGCCCCAGCATTTT
.,.,TRBV11-2,TRBJ2-2,CASRRGGTFTGELFF,TGTGCCAGCCGGAGAGGCGGGACGTTCACCGGGGAGCTGTTTTTT
TRBD1,.,TRBV4-1,TRBJ2-1,CASQPGQGGNEQFF,TGCGCCAGCCAACCGGGACAGGGGGGCAATGAGCAGTTCTTC
.,.,TRBV5-1,TRBJ1-2,CASSLSIRVYGYTF,TGCGCCAGCAGCTTGTCTATCAGGGTCTATGGCTACACCTTC
TRBD2,.,TRBV7-2,TRBJ2-5,CASSYGTSGGGRLETQYF,TGTGCCAGCAGCTACGGGACTAGCGGGGGGGGTCGATTAGAGACCCAGTACTTC
.,.,TRBV29-1,TRBJ2-3,CSVGQSTDTQYF,TGCAGCGTTGGACAGAGCACAGATACGCAGTATTTT